The 26 T cell receptor beta chains reported below all come from one sample, sequenced in a study of patients and donors after allogeneic stem cell transplantation (TCRdb year 2020). Libraries were prepared through RT-PCR. Sequencing took place on a NextSeq 550. TCRdb's own reprocessing of the public reads used fastp at Q25 and MiXCR and kept productive beta chains. For every CDR3 protein sequence, its rows merge into one entry that carries the most common genes and DNA. Within this sample are about 74,000 distinct CDR3 sequences, with more than 20% of them counted one time only. About 25% of the sample goes to the ten largest clones. The material sequenced was blood, either unsorted or a sorted T cell fraction (not recorded which). The origin of the receptors is a human donor who was either an allogeneic HSCT recipient or a stem cell or donor lymphocyte infusion donor (not recorded which). It is not recorded whose cells these are; they may come from a transplant donor.

A few counts support this clonotype. The chain uses TRBV4-2 and TRBJ2-6; D not certain. CDR1 is LGHNA, CDR2 YNFKEQ, per germline. This CDR3 is built from 19 residues. V lost 0 bases to trimming and J lost 0 bases, with 15 bases between them. In DNA form, the CDR3 reads TGTGCCAGCAGCCAAGAATGGGGTGCCACCCCCTCTGGGGCCAACGTCCTGACTTTC. It specifies CASSQEWGATPSGANVLTF.

This clonotype has more than one count but fewer than ten. This sequence joins TRBV9 and TRBJ2-2; D is unclear. The CDR3 runs to 13 residues. Germline V gene lookup returns CDR1 SGDLS and CDR2 YYNGEE. Trimming left V 0 bases short and J 5 bases short, with 5 bases between. The CDR3 DNA is TGTGCCAGCAGCGTAGTTGTTACCGGGGAGCTGTTTTTT. Its translation is CASSVVVTGELFF.

The gene calls are TRBV29-1 and TRBJ1-2, with TRBD1 as a possible D gene (6 bases). This CDR3 comprises 15 residues. V dropped 6 bases and J dropped 8 bases, with 25 bases sitting between them. The V gene's germline CDR1 is SQVTM and CDR2 ANQGSEA. The chain's CDR3 is CSVGPGEGRGGGYTF. CDR3 DNA sequence: TGCAGCGTGGGGCCAGGGGAAGGCCGGGGTGGAGGCTACACCTTC.

This clonotype was counted between two and nine times. The rearrangement uses TRBV20-1 and TRBJ1-3, with D possibly being TRBD1 (6 bases). Looked up from germline, CDR1 is DFQATT and CDR2 is SNEGSKA (reference sequence). The length of the CDR3 is 13 residues. Trimming pared 6 bases from V and 0 bases from J, leaving 9 bases between. In DNA form, the CDR3 reads TGCAGTGCCCAGGACAGCTCTGGAAACACCATATATTTT. Its translation is CSAQDSSGNTIYF.

The DNA of the CDR3 is TGTGCCAGCAGCTTAGCGCAGGGTCGACAAGAGACCCAGTACTTC. Translation: CASSLAQGRQETQYF. V is TRBV7-9 and J is TRBJ2-5; maybe TRBD1 (5 bases). The germline gives CDR1 SEHNR, CDR2 FQNEAQ (reference sequence). V lost 0 bases and J 2 bases, leaving 10 bases between the germline ends. CDR3 length: 15 residues. Variable domain in full (rest from reference TRBV7-9 and TRBJ2-5): DTGVSQNPRHKITKRGQNVTFRCDPISEHNRLYWYRQTLGQGPEFLTYFQNEAQLEKSRLLSDRFSAERPKGSFSTLEIQRTEQGDSAMYLCASSLAQGRQETQYFGPGTRLLVL.

This clonotype was observed a few times. V usage is TRBV25-1 and J usage is TRBJ1-6, with D possibly being TRBD1 (6 bases). The germline V gene has CDR1 MGHDK and CDR2 SYGVNS. The CDR3 contains 17 residues. V was pared by 3 bases and J by 8 bases, with 20 bases between. The CDR3 DNA reads TGTGCCAGCAGTGATCTTCTACAGGGAGGTGGCCATTCACCCCTCCACTTT. Protein: CASSDLLQGGGHSPLHF.

This clonotype has more than one count but fewer than ten. This chain connects TRBV5-1 to TRBJ2-1, with 9 bases aligning to TRBD1. The V and J ends lost 4 bases and 3 bases, in that order; junction bases with no gene match: 5. The CDR3 covers 15 residues. Germline V gives CDR1 SGHRS, CDR2 YFSETQ. In DNA form, the CDR3 reads TGCGCCAGCAGCAGCCGGGACAGGGTCTACAATGAGCAGTTCTTC. Protein product: CASSSRDRVYNEQFF.

This sequence joins TRBV7-2 and TRBJ2-1; 8 bases align to TRBD2. The V gene's germline CDR1 is SGHTA and CDR2 FQGNSA. Unmatched junction bases numbered 3, after V lost 3 bases and J lost 5 bases. The CDR3 contains 14 residues. The CDR3 here is CASSFPGGNNEQFF. For the CDR3, the DNA is TGTGCCAGCAGCTTTCCGGGAGGGAACAATGAGCAGTTCTTC.

This clonotype was found a few times. V and J are TRBV12-3 or TRBV12-4 and TRBJ1-1; maybe TRBD1 (6 bases). V lost 7 bases and J lost 6, with 15 bases in between. The CDR3 totals 13 residues. CDR3 amino acids: CASTSQGSAEAFF. The CDR3 nucleotides are TGTGCCAGCACCTCCCAGGGGTCGGCTGAAGCTTTCTTT.

The V gene is TRBV5-1, the J gene TRBJ1-1; D is uncertain. This CDR3 contains 15 residues. Trimming removed 0 bases at V and 4 bases at J, with 13 bases between. CDR1 and CDR2 (germline): SGHRS, YFSETQ. CDR3 nucleotides: TGCGCCAGCAGCTTGGGGACTAAGGGAAGCACTGAAGCTTTCTTT. Translation: CASSLGTKGSTEAFF.

The chain employs TRBV6-6 and TRBJ1-5; D is ambiguous. The CDR3 is 13 residues long. V shed 7 bases and J shed 1 base, with 8 bases lying between them. Germline CDR1 reads MNHNY; CDR2 reads SVGAGI (reference sequence). The CDR3 loop is CASKRGSNQPQHF. For the CDR3, the DNA is TGTGCCAGCAAAAGAGGCAGCAATCAGCCCCAGCATTTT.

The chain couples TRBV7-9 to TRBJ1-2; D gene ambiguous. Germline-derived CDR1 and CDR2 are SEHNR and FQNEAQ (reference sequence). This CDR3 has 13 residues. V lost 4 bases and J lost 5, with 11 bases in between. CDR3 amino acids: CASSYTPTYGYTF. In DNA, the CDR3 is TGTGCCAGCAGCTATACGCCGACATATGGCTACACCTTC.

This clonotype was seen repeatedly, ten times or more. The J gene is TRBJ1-2, the V gene TRBV29-1; no reliable D call. Germline loops: CDR1 SQVTM, CDR2 ANQGSEA. The germline V and J ends were trimmed by 6 bases and 4 bases, with 18 bases remaining between them. The CDR3 length is 14 residues. CDR3 sequence: CSVVPGSLPYGYTF. DNA for the CDR3: TGCAGCGTCGTTCCTGGCAGCTTACCCTATGGCTACACCTTC.

This clonotype turned up a few times. V gene TRBV10-3 combines with J gene TRBJ2-7; D is unclear. V gave up 2 bases and J gave up 0 bases, with 5 bases separating them. Germline V gene lookup returns CDR1 ENHRY and CDR2 SYGVKD. The CDR3 runs to 13 residues. CDR3 coding DNA: TGTGCCATCAGTGAGGGCCCCTCCTACGAGCAGTACTTC. It specifies CAISEGPSYEQYF.

This clonotype was counted between two and nine times. The chain carries TRBV20-1 and TRBJ1-4; the D is unclear. V was pared by 0 bases and J by 0 bases, with 26 bases between. The length of the CDR3 is 21 residues. Germline V gene lookup returns CDR1 DFQATT and CDR2 SNEGSKA (reference sequence). The CDR3 DNA reads TGCAGTGCTAGAGATTCTGGGTGGGTGTGGAAGAAAGATACAACTAATGAAAAACTGTTTTTT. It yields the protein CSARDSGWVWKKDTTNEKLFF.

This chain connects TRBV5-1 to TRBJ2-5, with 7 bases aligning to TRBD2. CDR1 is SGHRS, CDR2 YFSETQ, per germline. The CDR3 spans 17 residues. After removal of 2 bases from V and 2 bases from J, the junction contained 12 bases not matched to a gene. CDR3 nucleotides: TGCGCCAGCAGCTTCGCGGGACTACCACTCCAACAAGAGACCCAGTACTTC. Its translation is CASSFAGLPLQQETQYF.

V is TRBV20-1 and J is TRBJ2-7; D unresolved. The CDR3 totals 11 residues. The V gene's germline CDR1 is DFQATT and CDR2 SNEGSKA (reference sequence). V was cut by 0 bases and J by 5 bases, with 5 bases left in between. CDR3 sequence: CSARDRNEQYF. The CDR3 coding sequence is TGCAGTGCTAGAGATAGAAACGAGCAGTACTTC.

The J gene is TRBJ2-3, the V gene TRBV12-3 or TRBV12-4; D perhaps matches TRBD1 (5 bases). V lost 4 bases to trimming and J lost 4 bases, with 12 bases between them. The CDR3 is 14 residues long. CDR3 nucleotides: TGTGCCAGCAGTTCAGGGCTGTATCCAGATACGCAGTATTTT. Protein: CASSSGLYPDTQYF.

This sequence joins TRBV10-3 and TRBJ2-4; possible D gene TRBD1, 6 bases. The CDR3 is 15 residues long. With 5 bases removed from V and 1 base from J, the gap between germline ends came to 12 bases. CDR1 is ENHRY, CDR2 SYGVKD, per germline. The CDR3 loop is CAISPGDLAKNIQYF. For the CDR3, the DNA is TGTGCCATCAGTCCAGGGGATCTGGCCAAAAACATTCAGTACTTC.

This clonotype was recorded once. V gene TRBV3-1 combines with J gene TRBJ2-7; D not resolved. With 0 bases removed from V and 3 bases from J, the gap between germline ends came to 12 bases. The CDR3 length is 15 residues. The germline CDR1 and CDR2 sequences are LGHDT and YNNKEL (reference sequence). The CDR3 loop is CASSQETFRGYEQYF. The DNA of the CDR3 is TGTGCCAGCAGCCAAGAAACCTTCCGAGGCTACGAGCAGTACTTC.

This clonotype turned up a few times. The V and J genes are TRBV6-1 and TRBJ1-1; unclear D gene. The germline CDR1 and CDR2 sequences are MNHNS and SASEGT. The CDR3 is made up of 13 amino acids. The ends were cut back, 6 bases at V and 0 bases at J, with 8 bases in the middle. The CDR3 spells CASSGWVNTEAFF. The DNA for the CDR3 is TGTGCCAGCAGCGGTTGGGTGAACACTGAAGCTTTCTTT.

The chain joins TRBV7-3 to TRBJ2-1; D tentatively fits TRBD1 or TRBD2 (6 bases each). The CDR3 runs 14 residues. Deletions cut 4 bases from V and 10 bases from J, with 17 bases between. Germline V CDR1 and CDR2: SGHTA, FQGTGA. CDR3 sequence reads: CASSSLFGGGEQFF. CDR3 in DNA: TGTGCCAGCAGCTCCCTCTTCGGGGGCGGGGAGCAGTTCTTC.

V is TRBV7-6 and J is TRBJ2-1; 10 positions agree with TRBD2. This CDR3 is built from 19 residues. Germline V gene lookup returns CDR1 SGHVS and CDR2 FNYEAQ. The ends lost 1 base at V and 0 bases at J; junction bases unmatched: 9. The CDR3 bases are TGTGCCAGCAGCTTAGTCCCCGGGGCTAGCGGGAGCTCCTACAATGAGCAGTTCTTC. This translates into CASSLVPGASGSSYNEQFF.

This chain uses TRBV6-5 with TRBJ1-2, with D perhaps matching TRBD1 (6 bases). Germline V gene sequence: CDR1 MNHEY, CDR2 SVGAGI. Between the trimmed V and J ends, which lost 0 bases and 8 bases, there was a span of 19 bases. The CDR3 has 16 amino acids. CDR3 residues: CASSYSILYRDEGYTF. The CDR3 DNA is TGTGCCAGCAGTTACTCGATCCTATACAGGGACGAAGGCTACACCTTC.

The chain has TRBV25-1 and TRBJ2-3, with D uncertain. Trimming left V 4 bases short and J 8 bases short, with 10 bases between. In germline, CDR1 is MGHDK, CDR2 SYGVNS. CDR3 size: 12 residues. For the CDR3, the DNA is TGTGCCAGCAGTGTTAAAGTCGGTACGCAGTATTTT. This sequence encodes CASSVKVGTQYF. Looking up the rest from reference TRBV25-1 and TRBJ2-3 gives the full variable domain: EADIYQTPRYLVIGTGKKITLECSQTMGHDKMYWYQQDPGMELHLIHYSYGVNSTEKGDLSSESTVSRIRTEHFPLTLESARPSHTSQYLCASSVKVGTQYFGPGTRLTVL.

The V and J genes are TRBV3-1 and TRBJ2-2, with 9 bases fitting TRBD2. The CDR3 sequence is 16 residues long. The germline gives CDR1 LGHDT, CDR2 YNNKEL (reference sequence). The ends lost 3 bases at V and 1 base at J; junction bases unmatched: 3. CDR3 protein: CASSHQAGGNTGELFF. DNA of the CDR3: TGTGCCAGCAGCCACCAAGCGGGGGGGAACACCGGGGAGCTGTTTTTT.